The clone carrying this T cell receptor (beta chain) was counted between two and nine times. Its antigen is unknown. These data come from a study of Graves' ophthalmopathy and Graves' hyperthyroidism. Whole-study findings and limits: Blood samples also showed most expanded thyroid clonotypes exceeding 0.001 frequency.

The TCR beta CDR3 regions underwent amplification from RNA transcripts. Second-round multiplex PCR followed a first-round RT-PCR using HTBI primers. TCRdb independently ran MiXCR on the multiplex PCR reads; one entry per CDR3 protein. The profile shows around 470,000 distinct CDR3 sequences, approximately 15% of them singletons. The ends were cut back, 7 bases at V and 5 bases at J, with 14 bases in the middle. Looked up from germline, CDR1 is LGHNT and CDR2 is FRNRAP. The CDR3 runs 13 residues. The chain carries TRBV12-5 and TRBJ1-1; no clear D gene. What was sequenced was blood. The TCR was taken from a woman in her 30s with Graves' ophthalmopathy. CDR3 nucleotide sequence: TGTGCTAGTGCGGCAGAGTATAATACTGAAGCTTTCTTT. Translation gives CASAAEYNTEAFF. Looking up the rest from reference TRBV12-5 and TRBJ1-1 gives the full variable domain: DARVTQTPRHKVTEMGQEVTMRCQPILGHNTVFWYRQTMMQGLELLAYFRNRAPLDDSGMPKDRFSAEMPDATLATLKIQPSEPRDSAVYFCASAAEYNTEAFFGQGTRLTVV.